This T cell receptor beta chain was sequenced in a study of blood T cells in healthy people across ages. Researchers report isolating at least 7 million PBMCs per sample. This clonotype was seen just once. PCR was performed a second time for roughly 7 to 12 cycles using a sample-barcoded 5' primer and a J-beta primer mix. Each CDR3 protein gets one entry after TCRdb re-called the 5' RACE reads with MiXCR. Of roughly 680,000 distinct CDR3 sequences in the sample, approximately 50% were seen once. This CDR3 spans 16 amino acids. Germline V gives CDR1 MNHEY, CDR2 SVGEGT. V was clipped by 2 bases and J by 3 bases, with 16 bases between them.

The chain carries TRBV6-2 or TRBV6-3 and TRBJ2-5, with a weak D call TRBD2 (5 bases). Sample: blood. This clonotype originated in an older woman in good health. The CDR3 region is CASSYKLVARKETQYF. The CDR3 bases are TGTGCCAGCAGTTACAAACTAGTGGCGAGAAAAGAGACCCAGTACTTC.